The rows below give T cell receptor beta chains drawn from one sample of a study of T cell responses to AZD1222 COVID-19 vaccine. Only in-frame clones appear in the TCRdb table, and some are missing; sequencing was by immunoSEQ multiplex PCR. The sample contains approximately 110,000 clones, roughly 84% of which appear only once. The sequencing here drew on peripheral blood, taken on day 0 of AZD1222 vaccination. These receptors originate from an adult in good health. Both conserved end residues are part of each CDR3. Each record gives: CDR3 DNA, CDR3 protein, clone size, D gene, J gene, V gene. The D gene is left open where the match is weak. Where a row states a size, it is once, few, many or the class of an expanded clone; other rows omit it.

TGCGCCAGCAGCCAAGGTGACGGGGTTTGGAATGAAAAACTGTTTTTT,CASSQGDGVWNEKLFF,-,-,TRBJ1-4,TRBV4-3
TGTGCCAGCAGCGGTCGCTCCTACGAGCAGTACTTC,CASSGRSYEQYF,-,-,TRBJ2-7,TRBV2
TGTGCCAGCAGCCATCGCGCCGGGACAGGGCGTTACGAGCAGTACTTC,CASSHRAGTGRYEQYF,-,TRBD1,TRBJ2-7,TRBV3-1/TRBV3-2
TGTGCCAGCAGTGCAGGGGGCAGTGGCTACACCTTC,CASSAGGSGYTF,-,TRBD1,TRBJ1-2,TRBV12-3/TRBV12-4
TGTGCCAGCAATGCAGGGGTAACTGAAGCTTTCTTT,CASNAGVTEAFF,once,-,TRBJ1-1,TRBV12-3/TRBV12-4
TGCAGTGCTAGTAGGGCAGGGTTTTCCTACGAGCAGTACTTC,CSASRAGFSYEQYF,-,-,TRBJ2-7,TRBV20-1
TGTGCCAGCAGTTACTGGCGGGACATGTACTACGAGCAGTACTTC,CASSYWRDMYYEQYF,-,-,TRBJ2-7,TRBV6-5
TGCGCCAGCAGCTTTCCAGGCGGAACTGAAGCTTTCTTT,CASSFPGGTEAFF,-,-,TRBJ1-1,TRBV5-1
TGTGCCAGCAGACAGGGGGCGGACACCGGGGAGCTGTTTTTT,CASRQGADTGELFF,-,TRBD1,TRBJ2-2,TRBV6-5
TGTGCCAGCAGCCAAAGGGCGGGGGGTCAGTACTTC,CASSQRAGGQYF,-,TRBD2,TRBJ2-5,TRBV3-1/TRBV3-2
TGTGCCAGCAGTTCCTGGGACAGGGGGTATCAGCCCCAGCATTTT,CASSSWDRGYQPQHF,-,TRBD1,TRBJ1-5,TRBV6-2/TRBV6-3
TGCGCCAGCAGCTTGGTACCACCCCTGAACACTGAAGCTTTCTTT,CASSLVPPLNTEAFF,once,-,TRBJ1-1,TRBV5-1
TGTGCCAGCAGCTTAGGGGACAGGGGCTCCGCCGGCAATGAGCAGTTCTTC,CASSLGDRGSAGNEQFF,-,TRBD1,TRBJ2-1,TRBV11-3
TGTGCCAGCAATTCCGGGACAGGGACTACCACCTTC,CASNSGTGTTTF,once,TRBD1,TRBJ1-2,TRBV4-2
TGTGCCAGCAGCCGAAACCGGGACAGAGGATTCAATGAGCAGTTCTTC,CASSRNRDRGFNEQFF,few,TRBD1,TRBJ2-1,TRBV27
TGTGCCAGCAGCCAAGATTTCAGCGGGGGCCTCCTGGGAAACATTCAGTACTTC,CASSQDFSGGLLGNIQYF,-,TRBD2,TRBJ2-4,TRBV3-1/TRBV3-2
TGTGCCAGCAGCTTAGATCAGGGTGGTGGCTACACCTTC,CASSLDQGGGYTF,-,-,TRBJ1-2,TRBV7-8
TGTGCCAGCAGCCACTTAGGGGACACCATATATTTT,CASSHLGDTIYF,-,-,TRBJ1-3,TRBV7-6
TGTGCCAGCAGCCAAGAGGGGATAAACGGAGATGGCTACACCTTC,CASSQEGINGDGYTF,-,-,TRBJ1-2,TRBV3-1/TRBV3-2
TGTGCCACTGGCTCCCAGGGTAGGGGAACTGAAGCTTTCTTT,CATGSQGRGTEAFF,-,-,TRBJ1-1,TRBV19
TGCAGCGTTTATCCCCCCGGGACTAGCGGGGGCTTCCCTGGCAATGAGCAGTTCTTC,CSVYPPGTSGGFPGNEQFF,-,TRBD2,TRBJ2-1,TRBV29-1
TGTGCCAGCTCACGAACTCCGGGACAGGGGGACTATAGCAATCAGCCCCAGCATTTT,CASSRTPGQGDYSNQPQHF,once,TRBD1,TRBJ1-5,TRBV18
TGCGCCAGCAGCAGCCGGGGGACAGGATTTAATGAAAAACTGTTTTTT,CASSSRGTGFNEKLFF,once,TRBD1,TRBJ1-4,TRBV5-1
TGTGCCTGGAGTGTACAGCCTAGTCAGCCCCAGCATTTT,CAWSVQPSQPQHF,-,-,TRBJ1-5,TRBV30
TGCAGCGTCAGGAGAGGACAGGACTCCTACGAGCAGTACTTC,CSVRRGQDSYEQYF,-,TRBD1,TRBJ2-7,TRBV29-1